This T cell receptor (beta chain) originates from a study of control samples from healthy donors and cancer patients. V lost 5 bases, J lost 4 bases, and 9 bases lay in between. This CDR3 region has 12 residues. Germline V gene data show CDR1 as MNHEY and CDR2 as SMNVEV (reference sequence). The protocol was immunoSEQ multiplex PCR, while the TCRdb copy is restricted to in-frame clones and leaves out a portion. The sample carries roughly 170,000 clones, roughly 92% recorded once. The sequenced sample was blood. The receptor was isolated from a woman under 30 in good health. The V gene is TRBV27, the J gene TRBJ2-7; D is uncertain. CDR3 protein: CASSDRTYEQYF. CDR3 nucleotides: TGTGCCAGCAGTGACCGTACGTACGAGCAGTACTTC.